This TCR beta chain was profiled in a study of blood T cell repertoires in COVID-19. In the study overall: The study drew acute and convalescent COVID-19 samples from the United States, Italy and Spain. In each case, the material was cDNA or gDNA derived from T cells, B-cell-depleted T cells, or PBMCs.

In the original workflow: Amplified reference gene primers provided the basis for estimating nucleated cell counts. Libraries were prepared by immunoSEQ multiplex PCR; TCRdb keeps only in-frame clonotypes and omits some of them. From that table come the V and J calls and clone size; the DNA was used to work out D and trimming. This sample yields 200,000 or so clones, of which around nine tenths are seen a single time; over 0.75% belongs to the top ten. V lost 6 bases and J lost 0, with 6 bases in between. The CDR3 is 14 amino acids. In germline, CDR1 is LGHDT, CDR2 YNNKEL (reference sequence). While infection was still active, Seattle patients were enrolled and then followed longitudinally.

The rearrangement joins TRBV3-1 (or the pseudogene TRBV3-2) to TRBJ1-6; D ambiguous. The sequenced material came from peripheral blood. The sequence derives from a man between 60 and 75 years old with COVID-19, enrolled during active disease. As DNA, the CDR3 is TGTGCCAGCAGGGGAGGCTCCTATAATTCACCCCTCCACTTT. It codes for CASRGGSYNSPLHF.